This T cell receptor beta chain was recorded in a study of blood T cell repertoires in COVID-19 (dated by TCRdb to the early 2020s). In terms of the full investigation: The collaborator samples originated in the United States, Italy and Spain and spanned the acute and convalescent phases of COVID-19. The material from the prospective study consisted of cDNA or gDNA derived from T cells, B-cell-depleted T cells, or PBMCs. Subjects who had been exposed to COVID-19, were actively infected with it, or had recovered from it provided the deeply sampled blood TCRbeta repertoires that made up the dataset. The repertoires were made available in a free public database intended to serve as a resource for research on the immune response to SARS-CoV-2. The samples were drawn from the first 160 participants of the ongoing ImmuneRACE study and from 1,254 subjects provided by 6 global collaborators. The sample metadata nearly always contained a de-identified subject ID, COVID-19 status, age in years and sex. Where available, HLA class I and class II types were obtained from metadata supplied by the sample provider rather than from assay-based typing. General findings and caveats noted by the study authors: How much clinical and demographic metadata was included differed by source and by participant, and the metadata was provided uncurated.

With regard to this clone: Its antigen is still unknown. The sample holds no much larger clone one base away, and base qualities are not on file.

The immunoSEQ Assay, a bias-controlled multiplex PCR, was used to amplify TCRbeta CDR3 regions from genomic DNA. The original pipeline was this. Nucleated cell counts per sample were estimated from amplification of reference gene primers within the assay. Sequence reads were collapsed and filtered to measure the absolute abundance of every unique TCRbeta CDR3 rearrangement. For each sample, productive Simpson clonality was calculated by taking the square root of Simpson's diversity index across productive rearrangements. Sourced from immuneACCESS, this table was stored by TCRdb with only in-frame sequences that have V and J called. A share of the clones is absent; for the studies checked, an unresolved V gene accounts for under half, and the remainder has no known explanation. The V and J calls and clone size are taken from that table; D and trimming were inferred from the DNA. The sample profile shows about 330,000 clones; around 87% of them were found once. The top ten clonotypes cover 5.3% of the sample.

Enrolling through a virtual design, the prospective study's participants ranged in age from roughly 18 to 89 years and lived across around 25 United States geographic areas. To assign participants to cohorts, the prospective study relied on clinical history that participants themselves reported in a screening survey and a study questionnaire. ImmuneRACE Cohort 3 recovered participants were defined by two consecutive negative NP/OP PCR tests, healthcare professional clearance, or symptom resolution. Each participant in the prospective study had whole blood, serum and a nasopharyngeal or oropharyngeal swab collected by mobile phlebotomists. Over a roughly 2-month period, participants in the prospective study had the option of providing additional blood draws and questionnaires. Before DNA extraction, blood samples from the prospective study were shipped at room temperature or frozen. From V the trimming removes 3 bases and from J it removes 7 bases, while the gene matches leave 11 bases of the junction unaccounted for. Reading the germline V gene (reference sequence) gives CDR1 SGHNT and CDR2 YYREEE. Inclusive of the bounding cysteine and phenylalanine, the CDR3 is 16 residues long. Only the CDR3 region is kept as DNA, spanning 48 bases read in frame from base 1.

The sequence was collected from a woman aged 25-40 years who had recovered from COVID-19. The sequenced sample was PBMCs or T cells enriched from blood (not recorded which). The rearrangement combines TRBV5-4 with TRBJ2-2, with 8 junctional bases fitting TRBD1. CDR3 region: CASSSNRQGSYGELFF. The DNA is TGTGCCAGCAGCTCCAACCGACAGGGGTCGTACGGGGAGCTGTTTTTT.